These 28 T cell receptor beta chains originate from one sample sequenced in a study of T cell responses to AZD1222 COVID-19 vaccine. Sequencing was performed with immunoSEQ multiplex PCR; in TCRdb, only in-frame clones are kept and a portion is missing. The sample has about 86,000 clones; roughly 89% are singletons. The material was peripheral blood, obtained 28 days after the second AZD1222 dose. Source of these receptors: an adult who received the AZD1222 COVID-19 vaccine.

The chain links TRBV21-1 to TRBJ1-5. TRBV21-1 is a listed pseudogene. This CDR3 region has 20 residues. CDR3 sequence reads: CASSMGGKEKTGMSNQPQHF. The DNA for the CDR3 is TGTGCCAGCAGCATGGGGGGGAAGGAGAAAACAGGGATGAGCAATCAGCCCCAGCATTTT.

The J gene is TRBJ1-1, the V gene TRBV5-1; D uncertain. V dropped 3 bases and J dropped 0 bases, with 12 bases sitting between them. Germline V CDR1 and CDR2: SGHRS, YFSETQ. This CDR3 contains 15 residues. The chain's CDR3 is CASSSDLGLNTEAFF. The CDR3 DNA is TGCGCCAGCAGCTCTGACCTAGGCCTGAACACTGAAGCTTTCTTT.

The CDR3 sequence is CASSLSSRFGLAGTQYF. Written as DNA, the CDR3 is TGTGCCAGCAGCTTGTCATCTCGGTTTGGACTAGCGGGGACCCAGTACTTC. The V call is TRBV5-6, the J call TRBJ2-5; 11 bases are shared with TRBD2. The ends lost 1 base at V and 7 bases at J; junction bases unmatched: 12. Germline V gene lookup returns CDR1 SGHDT and CDR2 YYEEEE. The CDR3 extends over 17 amino acids.

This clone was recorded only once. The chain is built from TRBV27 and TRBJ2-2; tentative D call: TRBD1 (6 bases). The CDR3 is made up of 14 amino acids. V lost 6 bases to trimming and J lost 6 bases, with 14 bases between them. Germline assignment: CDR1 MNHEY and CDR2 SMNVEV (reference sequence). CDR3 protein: CASRITGFPGELFF. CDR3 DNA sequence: TGTGCCAGCAGGATTACAGGGTTCCCCGGGGAGCTGTTTTTT.

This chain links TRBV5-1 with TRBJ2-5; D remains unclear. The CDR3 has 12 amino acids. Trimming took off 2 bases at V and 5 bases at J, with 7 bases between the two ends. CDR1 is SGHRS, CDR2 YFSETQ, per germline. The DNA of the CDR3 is TGCGCCAGCAGCTTATTTCTGGAGACCCAGTACTTC. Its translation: CASSLFLETQYF. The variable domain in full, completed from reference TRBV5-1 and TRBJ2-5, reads KAGVTQTPRYLIKTRGQQVTLSCSPISGHRSVSWYQQTPGQGLQFLFEYFSETQRNKGNFPGRFSGRQFSNSRSEMNVSTLELGDSALYLCASSLFLETQYFGPGTRLLVL.

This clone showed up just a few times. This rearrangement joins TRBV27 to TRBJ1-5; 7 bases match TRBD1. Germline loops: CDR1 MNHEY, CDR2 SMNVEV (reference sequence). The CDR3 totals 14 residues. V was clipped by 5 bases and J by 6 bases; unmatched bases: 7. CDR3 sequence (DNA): TGTGCCAGCAGTATACAGGGGTTCGCTCAGCCCCAGCATTTT. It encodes CASSIQGFAQPQHF.

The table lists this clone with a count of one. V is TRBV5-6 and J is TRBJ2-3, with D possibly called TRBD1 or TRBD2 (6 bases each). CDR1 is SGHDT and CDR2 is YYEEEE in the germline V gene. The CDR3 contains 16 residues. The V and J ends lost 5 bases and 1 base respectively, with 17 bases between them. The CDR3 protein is CASRRETGTGTDTQYF. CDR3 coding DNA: TGTGCCAGCAGACGAGAAACAGGGACTGGCACAGATACGCAGTATTTT. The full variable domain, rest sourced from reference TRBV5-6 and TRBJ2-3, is DAGVTQSPTHLIKTRGQQVTLRCSPKSGHDTVSWYQQALGQGPQFIFQYYEEEERQRGNFPDRFSGHQFPNYSSELNVNALLLGDSALYLCASRRETGTGTDTQYFGPGTRLTVL.

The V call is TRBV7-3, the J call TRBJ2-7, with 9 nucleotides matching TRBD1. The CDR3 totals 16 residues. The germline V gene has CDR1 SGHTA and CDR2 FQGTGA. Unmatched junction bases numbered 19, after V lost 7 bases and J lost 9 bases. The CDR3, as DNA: TGTGCCAGCACCCAAAACGGGGACAGGGAGGAAGGGTGGCAGTACTTC. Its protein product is CASTQNGDREEGWQYF.

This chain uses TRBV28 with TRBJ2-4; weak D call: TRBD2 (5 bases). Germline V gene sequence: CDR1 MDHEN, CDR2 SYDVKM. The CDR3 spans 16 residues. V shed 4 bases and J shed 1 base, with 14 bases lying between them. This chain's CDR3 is CASSSWNGEAKNIQYF. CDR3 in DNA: TGTGCCAGCAGTTCCTGGAACGGGGAGGCCAAAAACATTCAGTACTTC. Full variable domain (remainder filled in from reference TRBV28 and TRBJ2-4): DVKVTQSSRYLVKRTGEKVFLECVQDMDHENMFWYRQDPGLGLRLIYFSYDVKMKEKGDIPEGYSVSREKKERFSLILESASTNQTSMYLCASSSWNGEAKNIQYFGAGTRLSVL.

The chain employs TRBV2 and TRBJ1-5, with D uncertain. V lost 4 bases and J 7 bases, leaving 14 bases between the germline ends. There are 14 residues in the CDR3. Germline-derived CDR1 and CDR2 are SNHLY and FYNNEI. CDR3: CASSVRFTRQPQHF. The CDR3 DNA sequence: TGTGCCAGCAGTGTACGATTTACTCGGCAGCCCCAGCATTTT.

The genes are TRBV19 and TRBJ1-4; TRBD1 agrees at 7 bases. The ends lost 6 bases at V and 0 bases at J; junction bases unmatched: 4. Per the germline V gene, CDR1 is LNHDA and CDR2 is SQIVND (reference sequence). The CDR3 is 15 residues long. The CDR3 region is CASSRQGTTNEKLFF. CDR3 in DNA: TGTGCCAGTAGCCGACAGGGAACAACTAATGAAAAACTGTTTTTT.

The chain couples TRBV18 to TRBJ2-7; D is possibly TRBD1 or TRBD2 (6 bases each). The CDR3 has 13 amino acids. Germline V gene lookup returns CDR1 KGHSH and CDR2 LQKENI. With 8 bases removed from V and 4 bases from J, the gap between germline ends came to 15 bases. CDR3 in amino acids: CASTWGAGYEQYF. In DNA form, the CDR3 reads TGTGCCAGCACATGGGGGGCGGGATACGAGCAGTACTTC.

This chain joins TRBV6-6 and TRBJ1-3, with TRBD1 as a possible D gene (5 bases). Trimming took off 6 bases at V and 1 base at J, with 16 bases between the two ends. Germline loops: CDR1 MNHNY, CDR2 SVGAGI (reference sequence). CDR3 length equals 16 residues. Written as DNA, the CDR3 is TGTGCCAGCAGCCGAAGGACCGAGGGGTCTGGAAACACCATATATTTT. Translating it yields CASSRRTEGSGNTIYF.

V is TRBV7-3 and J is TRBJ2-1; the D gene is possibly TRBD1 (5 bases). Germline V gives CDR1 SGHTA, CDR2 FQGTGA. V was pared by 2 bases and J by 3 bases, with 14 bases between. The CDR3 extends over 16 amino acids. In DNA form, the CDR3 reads TGTGCCAGCAGCTTAGGTTCAGGGCTTATCTACAATGAGCAGTTCTTC. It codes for CASSLGSGLIYNEQFF.

The CDR3 sequence: CASSYRGEQYV. The CDR3 region has the DNA TGTGCCAGCAGTTACCGGGGGGAGCAGTACGTC. The chain employs TRBV6-6 and TRBJ2-7, with D maybe TRBD2 (6 bases). The CDR3 sequence is 11 residues long. Trimming removed 2 bases at V and 7 bases at J, with 6 bases between. In germline, CDR1 is MNHNY, CDR2 SVGAGI (reference sequence).

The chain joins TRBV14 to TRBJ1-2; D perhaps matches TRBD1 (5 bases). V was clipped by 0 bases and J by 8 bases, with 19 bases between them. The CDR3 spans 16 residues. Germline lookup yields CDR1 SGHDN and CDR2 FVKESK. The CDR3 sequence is CASSQDQVRTGEGYTF. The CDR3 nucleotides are TGTGCCAGCAGCCAAGATCAGGTCAGGACGGGGGAAGGCTACACCTTC.

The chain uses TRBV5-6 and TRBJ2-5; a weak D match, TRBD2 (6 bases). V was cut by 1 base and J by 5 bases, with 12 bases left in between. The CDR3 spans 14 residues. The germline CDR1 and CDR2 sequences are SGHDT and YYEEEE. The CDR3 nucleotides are TGTGCCAGCAGCTTGTGGGGGGTCGGGGAGACCCAGTACTTC. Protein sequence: CASSLWGVGETQYF.

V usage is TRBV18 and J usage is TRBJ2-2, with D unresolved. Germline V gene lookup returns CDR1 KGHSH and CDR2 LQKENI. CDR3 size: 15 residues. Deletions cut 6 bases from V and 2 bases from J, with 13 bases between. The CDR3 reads CASSPRGLNTGELFF. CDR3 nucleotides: TGTGCCAGCTCTCCTAGAGGATTAAACACCGGGGAGCTGTTTTTT. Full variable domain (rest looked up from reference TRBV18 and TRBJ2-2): NAGVMQNPRHLVRRRGQEARLRCSPMKGHSHVYWYRQLPEEGLKFMVYLQKENIIDESGMPKERFSAEFPKEGPSILRIQQVVRGDSAAYFCASSPRGLNTGELFFGEGSRLTVL.

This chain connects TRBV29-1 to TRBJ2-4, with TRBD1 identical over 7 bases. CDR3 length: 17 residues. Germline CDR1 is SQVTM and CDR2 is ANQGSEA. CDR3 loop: CSISEEVLTGELNIQYF. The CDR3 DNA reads TGCAGTATCTCCGAAGAGGTGCTCACAGGGGAACTAAACATTCAGTACTTC.

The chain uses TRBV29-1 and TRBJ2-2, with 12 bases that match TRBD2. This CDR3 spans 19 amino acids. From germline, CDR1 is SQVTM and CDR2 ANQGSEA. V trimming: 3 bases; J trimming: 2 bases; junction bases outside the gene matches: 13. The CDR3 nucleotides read TGCAGCGTTGACCCCCTCCGACTAGCGGGAGCGTTAAACACCGGGGAGCTGTTTTTT. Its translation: CSVDPLRLAGALNTGELFF.

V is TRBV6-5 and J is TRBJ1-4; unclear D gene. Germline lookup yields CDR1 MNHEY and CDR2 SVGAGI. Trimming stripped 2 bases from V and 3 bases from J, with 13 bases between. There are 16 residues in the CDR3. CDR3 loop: CASSYQRNTANEKLFF. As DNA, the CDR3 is TGTGCCAGCAGTTACCAGAGAAATACAGCTAATGAAAAACTGTTTTTT.

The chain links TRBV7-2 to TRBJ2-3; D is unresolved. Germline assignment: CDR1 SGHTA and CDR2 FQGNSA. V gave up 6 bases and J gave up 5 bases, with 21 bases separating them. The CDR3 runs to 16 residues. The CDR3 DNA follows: TGTGCCAGCAGTCGCCCCTTTAGGCCGTCGGGAGATACGCAGTATTTT. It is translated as CASSRPFRPSGDTQYF.

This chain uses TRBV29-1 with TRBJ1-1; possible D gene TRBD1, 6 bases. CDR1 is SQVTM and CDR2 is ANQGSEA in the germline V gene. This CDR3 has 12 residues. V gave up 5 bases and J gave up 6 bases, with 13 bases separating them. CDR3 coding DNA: TGCAGCGTTAGATCAGGGGCCCCTGAAGCTTTCTTT. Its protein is CSVRSGAPEAFF.

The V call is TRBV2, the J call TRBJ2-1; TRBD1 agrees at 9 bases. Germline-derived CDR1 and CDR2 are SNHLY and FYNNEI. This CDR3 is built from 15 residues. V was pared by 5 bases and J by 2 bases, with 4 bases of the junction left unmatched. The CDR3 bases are TGTGCCAGCAGTCTGGGACAGGGCGCCTACAATGAGCAGTTCTTC. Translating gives CASSLGQGAYNEQFF.

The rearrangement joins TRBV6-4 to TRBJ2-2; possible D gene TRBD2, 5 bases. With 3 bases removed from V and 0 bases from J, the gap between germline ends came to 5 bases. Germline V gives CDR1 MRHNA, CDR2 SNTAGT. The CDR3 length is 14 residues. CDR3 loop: CASSEGANTGELFF. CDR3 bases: TGTGCCAGCAGTGAGGGAGCGAACACCGGGGAGCTGTTTTTT.

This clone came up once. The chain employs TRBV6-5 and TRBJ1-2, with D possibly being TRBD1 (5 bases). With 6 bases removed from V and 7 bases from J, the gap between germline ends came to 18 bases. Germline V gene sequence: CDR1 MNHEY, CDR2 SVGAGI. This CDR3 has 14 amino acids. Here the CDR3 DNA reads TGTGCCAGCAGCCTTACCTCAGGGTGGGGTGGCTACACCTTC. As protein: CASSLTSGWGGYTF.

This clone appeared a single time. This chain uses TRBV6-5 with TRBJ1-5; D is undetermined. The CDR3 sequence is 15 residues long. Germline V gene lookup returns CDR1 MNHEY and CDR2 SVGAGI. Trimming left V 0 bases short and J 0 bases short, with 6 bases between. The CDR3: CASSYSSVSNQPQHF. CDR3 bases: TGTGCCAGCAGTTACTCGAGCGTTAGCAATCAGCCCCAGCATTTT.

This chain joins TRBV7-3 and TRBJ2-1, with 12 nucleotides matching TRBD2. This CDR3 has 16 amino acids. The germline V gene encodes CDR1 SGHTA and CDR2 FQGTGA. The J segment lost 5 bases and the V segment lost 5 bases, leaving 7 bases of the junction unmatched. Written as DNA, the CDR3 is TGTGCCAGCAGCACCCTAGCGGGGGGGCCGGACAATGAGCAGTTCTTC. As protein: CASSTLAGGPDNEQFF.